Below, 10 T cell receptor beta chains from the same sample are listed, as sequenced in a study of T cell therapy after organ transplantation. Documented time point: 4-8 weeks after completion of therapy. What these receptors recognize is not known. Assay used: immunoSEQ multiplex PCR; TCRdb lists only in-frame clones, some missing. Of about 19,000 clones detected, about 81% appear once; the ten largest clones hold about a tenth. The sample in question was CD8+ T cells from blood, obtained after autologous CMV-specific T cell therapy. Every receptor here comes from a human patient who had received a solid organ transplant and had CMV disease. The graft donor may be the source of some T cells.

J is TRBJ2-7 and V is TRBV10-2, with 9 positions matching TRBD1. The junction had 10 bases not matched to a gene; V was cut back by 6 bases and J by 4 bases. This CDR3 comprises 15 residues. Per the germline V gene, CDR1 is WSHSY and CDR2 is SAAADI. CDR3 nucleotide sequence: TGCGCCAGCAGATACCCGGGACAGGGAAATTACGAGCAGTACTTC. This encodes CASRYPGQGNYEQYF.

The V gene is TRBV7-9, the J gene TRBJ2-3, with a possible D match to TRBD1 (5 bases). Germline-derived CDR1 and CDR2 are SEHNR and FQNEAQ (reference sequence). V lost 3 bases, J lost 1 base, and 11 bases lay in between. The CDR3 spans 15 residues. The CDR3 here is CASSFRIGGTDTQYF. Written as DNA, the CDR3 is TGTGCCAGCAGCTTTAGAATAGGGGGCACAGATACGCAGTATTTT.

The chain carries TRBV27 and TRBJ2-2; D is unresolved. The CDR3 consists of 16 residues. CDR1 MNHEY and CDR2 SMNVEV come from the germline V gene (reference sequence). V dropped 8 bases and J dropped 0 bases, with 16 bases sitting between them. CDR3 residues: CASSYSVPANTGELFF. As DNA, the CDR3 is TGTGCCAGCTCCTACTCAGTTCCCGCGAACACCGGGGAGCTGTTTTTT.

The gene calls are TRBV4-3 and TRBJ2-3, with a tentative D call TRBD2 (5 bases). Germline CDR1 LGHNA, CDR2 YSLEER. V was shortened by 1 base and J by 6 bases, with 11 bases between the two germline ends. The CDR3 has 14 amino acids. CDR3 bases: TGCGCCAGCAGCCAAGGTGAGGGATATGATACGCAGTATTTT. Amino acids: CASSQGEGYDTQYF.

V and J are TRBV4-1 and TRBJ1-2, with a weak D call TRBD1 (5 bases). V was clipped by 7 bases and J by 8 bases, with 23 bases between them. This CDR3 is 15 amino acids long. Germline assignment: CDR1 MGHRA and CDR2 YSYEKL. In DNA form, the CDR3 reads TGCGCCAGCACTCCGGGACCCGGGTCAATTTCGGGCTACACCTTC. Translating it yields CASTPGPGSISGYTF.

This clone was counted between two and nine times. The chain employs TRBV6-6 and TRBJ2-7; 7 bases fit TRBD1. V gave up 5 bases and J gave up 5 bases; unmatched junction bases: 3. The CDR3 has 12 amino acids. Germline V gives CDR1 MNHNY, CDR2 SVGAGI (reference sequence). The CDR3 protein is CASSVQGHEQYF. CDR3 DNA: TGTGCCAGCAGTGTACAGGGGCACGAGCAGTACTTC.

The rearrangement uses TRBV9 and TRBJ2-7; 10 positions match TRBD1. Trimming cost V 2 bases and J 5 bases; bases outside gene matches: 4. Germline CDR1 is SGDLS and CDR2 is YYNGEE. The CDR3 consists of 14 residues. Here the CDR3 DNA reads TGTGCCAGCAGCGTCGGGACAGGGGTTGACGAGCAGTACTTC. Protein sequence: CASSVGTGVDEQYF.

The chain links TRBV29-1 to TRBJ2-5; TRBD2 aligns across 10 bases. V was clipped by 5 bases and J by 5 bases; unmatched bases: 11. Germline V CDR1 and CDR2: SQVTM, ANQGSEA. The CDR3 runs to 15 residues. The CDR3: CSVLGLAGDAETQYF. The CDR3 nucleotides are TGCAGCGTTTTGGGGCTAGCGGGAGATGCGGAGACCCAGTACTTC. The variable domain in full, with the rest retrieved from reference TRBV29-1 and TRBJ2-5, is SAVISQKPSRDICQRGTSLTIQCQVDSQVTMMFWYRQQPGQSLTLIATANQGSEATYESGFVIDKFPISRPNLTFSTLTVSNMSPEDSSIYLCSVLGLAGDAETQYFGPGTRLLVL.

A word on this clone: Other nucleotide sequences in the sample specify the same CDR3. The rearrangement links TRBV7-9 to TRBJ2-3, with 9 bases matching TRBD2. J lost 0 bases, V lost 4 bases, and 2 bases had no gene match. The V gene's germline CDR1 is SEHNR and CDR2 FQNEAQ (reference sequence). The CDR3 totals 15 residues. The CDR3 here is CASSSSGISTDTQYF. The CDR3 DNA is TGTGCCAGCAGCTCTAGCGGGATCAGCACAGATACGCAGTATTTT.

CDR3 nucleotide sequence: TGTGCCAGCAGCTTAATGCACGAGAACACTGAAGCTTTCTTT. It specifies CASSLMHENTEAFF. The rearrangement joins TRBV7-8 to TRBJ1-1; no clear D. The CDR3 has 14 residues. V was cut by 2 bases and J by 1 base, with 8 bases left in between. The germline gives CDR1 SGHVS, CDR2 FQNEAQ.